One and the same sample provided the 13 T cell receptor beta chains below, sequenced in a study of Graves' ophthalmopathy and Graves' hyperthyroidism. Amplification targeted the TCR beta CDR3 regions, with RNA transcripts as the source material. After a first-round RT-PCR with HTBI primers, a second-round multiplex PCR was run. TCRdb reprocessed the multiplex PCR reads via MiXCR and lists one record per CDR3 protein. This table holds a few hundred thousand distinct CDR3 sequences, roughly 40% found once. Sequencing was performed on peripheral blood or thyroid tissue (not recorded which). These receptors were obtained from an adult man with Graves' hyperthyroidism.

This clonotype has a handful of counts. The chain recombines TRBV19 with TRBJ1-5, with a possible D match to TRBD1 (5 bases). Germline lookup yields CDR1 LNHDA and CDR2 SQIVND (reference sequence). The germline V and J ends were trimmed by 6 bases and 5 bases, with 17 bases remaining between them. This CDR3 spans 15 amino acids. Written as DNA, the CDR3 is TGTGCCAGTAGCTCTCGACAGAGCGGTTATCAGCCCCAGCATTTT. Translation: CASSSRQSGYQPQHF.

This clonotype was detected ten times or more. V usage is TRBV24-1 and J usage is TRBJ1-1; D is possibly TRBD1 (5 bases). The CDR3 is made up of 11 amino acids. From germline, CDR1 is KGHDR and CDR2 SFDVKD. The V end lost 5 bases, the J end lost 7 bases, and 7 bases lay between the germline ends. The CDR3 DNA is TGTGCCACCAGTGGGGACGGTGAAGCTTTCTTT. This sequence encodes CATSGDGEAFF.

J is TRBJ2-5 and V is TRBV20-1; D is possibly TRBD1 (5 bases). This CDR3 contains 12 residues. Germline CDR1 and CDR2: DFQATT and SNEGSKA (reference sequence). The germline V and J ends were trimmed by 6 bases and 11 bases, with 19 bases remaining between them. The CDR3 protein is CSATRGLENQYF. In nucleotides, the CDR3 is TGCAGTGCGACAAGGGGTCTTGAGAATCAGTACTTC.

The rearrangement joins TRBV28 to TRBJ2-3, with D possibly matching TRBD1 (6 bases). V was shortened by 4 bases and J by 2 bases, with 10 bases between the two germline ends. CDR1 is MDHEN and CDR2 is SYDVKM in the germline V gene. The CDR3 has 14 amino acids. CDR3 residues: CASSWGTNTDTQYF. The CDR3 DNA sequence: TGTGCCAGCAGTTGGGGGACAAACACAGATACGCAGTATTTT.

The chain has TRBV25-1 and TRBJ1-6, with a weak D call TRBD1 (6 bases). This CDR3 comprises 13 residues. CDR1 is MGHDK and CDR2 is SYGVNS in the germline V gene. Trimming pared 6 bases from V and 7 bases from J, leaving 10 bases between. The CDR3 nucleotides are TGTGCCAGCAGAACAGGGTCCAATTCACCCCTCCACTTT. Its translation is CASRTGSNSPLHF.

There are many counts of this clonotype. The chain carries TRBV11-2 and TRBJ2-7; TRBD1 is a possible D gene (6 bases). The CDR3 has 14 residues. Germline V CDR1 and CDR2: SGHAT, FQNNGV. Trimming left V 6 bases short and J 6 bases short, with 18 bases between. CDR3 loop: CASSPAGDMGEQYF. The CDR3 nucleotides read TGTGCCAGCAGTCCCGCAGGGGACATGGGCGAGCAGTACTTC.

In this sample, this clonotype turned up a few times. This rearrangement joins TRBV30 to TRBJ1-3; D gene uncertain. The CDR3 extends over 12 amino acids. Germline-derived CDR1 and CDR2 are GTSNPN and SVGIG (reference sequence). Trimming shortened V by 0 bases and J by 5 bases, and 5 bases separated the two germline ends. The CDR3 sequence: CAWSVGRNTIYF. The CDR3 DNA is TGTGCCTGGAGTGTAGGCCGAAACACCATATATTTT.

The CDR3 loop is CSVLTGLIYGYTF. The DNA of the CDR3 is TGCAGCGTTCTTACAGGGTTAATCTATGGCTACACCTTC. The chain recombines TRBV29-1 with TRBJ1-2, with a weak D call TRBD1 (6 bases). The V gene's germline CDR1 is SQVTM and CDR2 ANQGSEA. The CDR3 loop spans 13 amino acids. The germline V and J ends were trimmed by 5 bases and 4 bases, with 14 bases remaining between them.

This rearrangement joins TRBV29-1 to TRBJ2-7; TRBD2 matches at 10 bases. The J call could be wrong; TRBJ2-1 is a better fit for the DNA end. The CDR3 runs 14 residues. Germline values: CDR1 SQVTM, CDR2 ANQGSEA. The CDR3 region is CSVGGLAPHNEQFF. CDR3 bases: TGCAGCGTGGGGGGACTAGCGCCACACAATGAGCAGTTCTTC.

The chain employs TRBV12-3 or TRBV12-4 and TRBJ1-5; TRBD1 matches at 7 bases. J was trimmed by 14 bases and V by 1 base; bases with no gene match: 8. The CDR3 is 13 amino acids. The CDR3 sequence: CASSLGFRGNEHF. The CDR3 DNA follows: TGTGCCAGCAGTTTAGGTTTCAGGGGGAACGAGCATTTT.

This clonotype was counted only a few times. The chain links TRBV20-1 to TRBJ2-2; 8 bases line up with TRBD2. This CDR3 is 15 amino acids long. CDR1 and CDR2 from the germline V gene are DFQATT and SNEGSKA (reference sequence). The junction had 3 bases not matched to a gene; V was cut back by 3 bases and J by 0 bases. The CDR3 bases are TGCAGTGCTAGGGGAGCGGGAGCGAACACCGGGGAGCTGTTTTTT. Translation: CSARGAGANTGELFF.

This clonotype was detected a few times. The V and J genes are TRBV28 and TRBJ1-5; 8 bases agree with TRBD1. The V gene end was trimmed by 5 bases and the J gene end by 3 bases; junction bases not matched to a gene: 12. This CDR3 has 17 residues. CDR1 is MDHEN, CDR2 SYDVKM, per germline. The DNA for the CDR3 is TGTGCCAGCAGTCCCACTGGGACAGGTGCTCTCAATCAGCCCCAGCATTTT. Its protein is CASSPTGTGALNQPQHF. The variable domain in full, completed from reference TRBV28 and TRBJ1-5, reads DVKVTQSSRYLVKRTGEKVFLECVQDMDHENMFWYRQDPGLGLRLIYFSYDVKMKEKGDIPEGYSVSREKKERFSLILESASTNQTSMYLCASSPTGTGALNQPQHFGDGTRLSIL.

V and J are TRBV5-1 and TRBJ2-3; 7 bases are shared with TRBD1. This CDR3 contains 15 residues. The ends lost 3 bases at V and 4 bases at J; junction bases unmatched: 8. The germline V gene has CDR1 SGHRS and CDR2 YFSETQ. For the CDR3, the DNA is TGCGCCAGCAGCTATGCGACAGGGCTGTCAGATACGCAGTATTTT. This translates into CASSYATGLSDTQYF.